Listed here are 6 T cell receptor beta chains from one sample, sequenced in a study of Ad26.COV2.S vaccination and SARS-CoV-2 variants. The treatment is: 15 to 20 received Ad26.COV2.S at low or high dose, single or two shots; about 5 received placebo; per-sample allocation not given. Day 63 following the first vaccine or placebo injection was when the samples were taken. Profiled with immunoSEQ multiplex PCR; TCRdb holds only in-frame clones, not every one. The repertoire has about 460,000 clones, roughly nine tenths of them found once; the top ten carry about 1.5%. Sequenced material: peripheral blood, taken in a trial of Ad26.COV2.S vaccine versus placebo. These receptors originate from a person between 18 and 65 years old who received the Ad26.COV2.S COVID-19 vaccine or a placebo.

V is TRBV27 and J is TRBJ2-2, with TRBD2 matching over 8 bases. Germline V gene data show CDR1 as MNHEY and CDR2 as SMNVEV (reference sequence). The CDR3 has 21 residues. After removal of 4 bases from V and 1 base from J, the junction contained 20 bases not matched to a gene. The CDR3 nucleotides are TGTGCCAGCAGTTCGAAAAGGAAGCGGGAGCGGGGAGAAGTGAACACCGGGGAGCTGTTTTTT. It is translated as CASSSKRKRERGEVNTGELFF.

V is TRBV6-5 and J is TRBJ2-1; the D gene is possibly TRBD2 (5 bases). The CDR3 covers 13 residues. The V end was cut by 2 bases, the J end by 4 bases, with 6 bases between. Germline V lookup: CDR1 MNHEY, CDR2 SVGAGI. The CDR3: CASSYGEYNEQFF. The CDR3 region has the DNA TGTGCCAGCAGTTACGGGGAGTACAATGAGCAGTTCTTC.

The rearrangement joins TRBV7-2 to TRBJ2-1; 9 nucleotides match TRBD1. Germline V lookup: CDR1 SGHTA, CDR2 FQGNSA. The CDR3 sequence is 17 residues long. Trimming took 5 bases from V and 3 from J; bases not matched to a gene: 11. CDR3 sequence reads: CASSPQLGQGNYNEQFF. CDR3 in DNA: TGTGCCAGCAGCCCCCAGTTAGGACAGGGGAACTACAATGAGCAGTTCTTC.

This chain links TRBV9 with TRBJ1-2; D is possibly TRBD1 (6 bases). Trimming took off 3 bases at V and 2 bases at J, with 11 bases between the two ends. Germline CDR1 and CDR2: SGDLS and YYNGEE. The CDR3 has 14 amino acids. This CDR3 is CASSEGGTNYGYTF. Here the CDR3 DNA reads TGTGCCAGCAGCGAGGGGGGGACCAACTATGGCTACACCTTC. Variable domain in full (rest from reference TRBV9 and TRBJ1-2): DSGVTQTPKHLITATGQRVTLRCSPRSGDLSVYWYQQSLDQGLQFLIQYYNGEERAKGNILERFSAQQFPDLHSELNLSSLELGDSALYFCASSEGGTNYGYTFGSGTRLTVV.

The V call is TRBV19, the J call TRBJ2-1; D unresolved. V was cut by 7 bases and J by 4 bases, with 14 bases left in between. The CDR3 is 14 residues long. Germline V gene lookup returns CDR1 LNHDA and CDR2 SQIVND (reference sequence). This chain's CDR3 is CASNSGGPYNEQFF. DNA of the CDR3: TGTGCCAGTAACTCGGGCGGTCCTTACAATGAGCAGTTCTTC.

The CDR3 DNA reads as TGTGCCAGCAGTCCCCAAGGCAGGGGCTCGGAAAAACTGTTTTTT. Encoded protein: CASSPQGRGSEKLFF. The rearrangement joins TRBV28 to TRBJ1-4; tentative D call: TRBD1 (6 bases). Germline CDR1 is MDHEN and CDR2 is SYDVKM. CDR3 length equals 15 residues. V was cut by 5 bases and J by 8 bases, with 18 bases left in between. Based on the CDR3 plus reference TRBV28 and TRBJ1-4, the full variable domain is DVKVTQSSRYLVKRTGEKVFLECVQDMDHENMFWYRQDPGLGLRLIYFSYDVKMKEKGDIPEGYSVSREKKERFSLILESASTNQTSMYLCASSPQGRGSEKLFFGSGTQLSVL.